This TCR beta chain is drawn from a study of cytomegalovirus exposure and HLA in healthy donors. Both 60 Vbeta primers and 13 Jbeta primers went into the PCR. The method was immunoSEQ multiplex PCR; TCRdb's version includes in-frame clones alone and lacks a portion of them. The table has some 110,000 clones, around three quarters seen once. V was clipped by 0 bases and J by 7 bases, with 12 bases between them. This CDR3 spans 14 amino acids. Germline V lookup: CDR1 MNHEY, CDR2 SMNVEV (reference sequence). Sequences were obtained from PBMCs. The V call is TRBV27, the J call TRBJ1-1; unclear D gene. The TCR originated in a man aged 25-45 years in good health and CMV-seropositive. The CDR3 protein is CASSLSREKSEAFF. The CDR3 DNA sequence: TGTGCCAGCAGTTTATCGCGGGAGAAGAGTGAAGCTTTCTTT.